This T cell receptor beta chain was recorded in a study of T-cell reconstitution after alpha-beta-depleted transplantation in children. This clonotype was seen a few times. Its specificity is not known. Unique molecular identifiers featured in how the TCRbeta library was prepared. MiXCR, run by TCRdb on the PCR reads, gives a single entry per CDR3 protein. The sample lists 250,000 to 400,000 distinct CDR3 sequences, approximately 23% seen once, with over 9.5% in the top ten. General study results and limits: Newly produced T cells mostly provided counts and TCRbeta diversity after one year, as hyperexpanded clones declined. Some patients showed high day-60 TCRbeta diversity, which derived from surviving recipient T cells and thymic progenitors. About two months after transplant, alpha-beta T cells reportedly came from several hundred expanded graft clones.

This CDR3 has 14 residues. The germline V and J ends were trimmed by 1 base and 2 bases, with 6 bases remaining between them. Germline CDR1 SGHTA, CDR2 FQGNSA. The V and J genes are TRBV7-2 and TRBJ1-5; D call uncertain. Sequences were derived from PBMCs, mostly from graft donor cells, sampled 180 days after TCRalphabeta/CD19-depleted stem cell transplant. This receptor was obtained from a male patient younger than 18 who had a stem cell transplant for acute lymphoblastic leukemia, so the T cells may come from the graft donor. The CDR3 protein is CASSLVIGNQPQHF. CDR3 sequence (DNA): TGTGCCAGCAGCTTAGTGATTGGCAATCAGCCCCAGCATTTT.